This TCR beta chain was documented in a study of blood T cell repertoires in COVID-19. About the research overall: Samples of COVID-19 (acute and convalescent) were obtained from the United States, Italy and Spain.

Study processing details: Amplification of reference gene primers was used by the study to estimate nucleated cell counts. The data were produced by immunoSEQ multiplex PCR, yet TCRdb's version contains in-frame clones alone and is incomplete. That table supplies the V and J calls and clone size; D and trimming were determined from the DNA. Here the sample spans about 280,000 clones, roughly 88% being singletons. Germline CDR1 is SGHAT and CDR2 is FQNNGV. The J segment lost 4 bases and the V segment lost 1 base, leaving 16 bases of the junction unmatched. The CDR3 runs to 18 residues. This receptor was identified in a man aged 18 to 35 with active or convalescent COVID-19. Specimen: peripheral blood. V usage is TRBV11-2 and J usage is TRBJ2-7; TRBD2 matches at 7 bases. DNA for the CDR3: TGTGCCAGCAGCTTAGCCTTCAAGGGAGGGAGGGGCCGATACGAGCAGTACTTC. Protein: CASSLAFKGGRGRYEQYF.